This T cell receptor beta chain was identified in a study of blood T cells in healthy people across ages. Study-level results: Long-lived donors had more naive CD4+ cells and higher diversity than aged donors.

For the second PCR, which ran for roughly 6 to 11 cycles, a sample-barcoded 5' primer and a J-beta primer mix were used. TCRdb reprocessed the 5' RACE reads via MiXCR and lists one record per CDR3 protein. The data hold fewer than 2,000,000 distinct CDR3 sequences, with roughly 32% observed a single time. Trimming stripped 1 base from V and 3 bases from J, with 11 bases between. This CDR3 is built from 14 residues. Germline assignment: CDR1 SGHRS and CDR2 YFSETQ. This clonotype was seen a handful of times. No antigen is known for it. V and J are TRBV5-1 and TRBJ2-7; D not resolved. The material sequenced was blood. The source of this sequence is a woman in her 30s in good health. The CDR3 sequence is CASSLLGPNYEQYF. In nucleotides, the CDR3 is TGCGCCAGCAGCTTGCTTGGGCCAAACTACGAGCAGTACTTC.